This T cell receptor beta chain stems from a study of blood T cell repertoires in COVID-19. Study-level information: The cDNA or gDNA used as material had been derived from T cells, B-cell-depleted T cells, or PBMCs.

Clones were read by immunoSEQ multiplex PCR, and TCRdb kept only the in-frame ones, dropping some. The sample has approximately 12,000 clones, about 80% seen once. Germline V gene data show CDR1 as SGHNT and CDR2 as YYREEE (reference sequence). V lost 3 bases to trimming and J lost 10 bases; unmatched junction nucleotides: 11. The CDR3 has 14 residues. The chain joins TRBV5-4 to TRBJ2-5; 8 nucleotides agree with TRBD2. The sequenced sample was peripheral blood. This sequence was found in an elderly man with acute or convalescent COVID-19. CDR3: CASSSPGLVGGQYF. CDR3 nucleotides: TGTGCCAGCAGCTCACCGGGACTAGTGGGTGGCCAGTACTTC.